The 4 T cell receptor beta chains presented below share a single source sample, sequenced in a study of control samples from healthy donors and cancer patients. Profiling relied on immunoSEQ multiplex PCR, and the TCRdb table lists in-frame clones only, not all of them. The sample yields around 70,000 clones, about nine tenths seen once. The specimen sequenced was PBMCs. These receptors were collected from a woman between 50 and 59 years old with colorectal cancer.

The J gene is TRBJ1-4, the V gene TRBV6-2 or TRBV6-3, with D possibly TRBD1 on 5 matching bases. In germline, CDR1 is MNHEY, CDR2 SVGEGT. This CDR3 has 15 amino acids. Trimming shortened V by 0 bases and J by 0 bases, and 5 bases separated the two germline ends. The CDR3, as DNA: TGTGCCAGCAGTTACTCGGGGGCAACTAATGAAAAACTGTTTTTT. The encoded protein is CASSYSGATNEKLFF.

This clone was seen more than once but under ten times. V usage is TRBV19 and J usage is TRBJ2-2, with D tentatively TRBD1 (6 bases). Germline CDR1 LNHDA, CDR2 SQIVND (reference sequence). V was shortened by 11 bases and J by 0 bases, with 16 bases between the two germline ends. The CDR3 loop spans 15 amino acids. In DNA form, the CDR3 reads TGTGCCGCCGAGGTAGGGGGTACGAACACCGGGGAGCTGTTTTTT. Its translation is CAAEVGGTNTGELFF. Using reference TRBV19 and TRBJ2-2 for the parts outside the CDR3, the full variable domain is DGGITQSPKYLFRKEGQNVTLSCEQNLNHDAMYWYRQDPGQGLRLIYYSQIVNDFQKGDIAEGYSVSREKKESFPLTVTSAQKNPTAFYLCAAEVGGTNTGELFFGEGSRLTVL.

The CDR3 DNA is TGCGCCAGCAGCCAACCCCCGGAGGGCGGCTACACCTTC. Protein product: CASSQPPEGGYTF. This chain uses TRBV4-3 with TRBJ1-2; D is unclear. This CDR3 region has 13 residues. Deletions cut 2 bases from V and 8 bases from J, with 12 bases between. Germline lookup yields CDR1 LGHNA and CDR2 YSLEER.

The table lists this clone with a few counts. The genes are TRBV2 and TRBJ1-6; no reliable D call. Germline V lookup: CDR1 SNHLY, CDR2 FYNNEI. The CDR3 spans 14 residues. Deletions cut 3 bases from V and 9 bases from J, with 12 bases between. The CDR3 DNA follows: TGTGCCAGCAGTGAGACACTCGAAATTTCACCCCTCCACTTT. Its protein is CASSETLEISPLHF.